The 11 T cell receptor beta chains given below trace back to one sample, sequenced in a study of beta chain features in type 1 diabetes. The entirety of the isolated RNA underwent reverse transcription, so expressed TCRB transcripts were sequenced. Repertoires were generated with immunoSEQ multiplex PCR, while TCRdb's copy carries only in-frame clones and drops some. The sample has hundreds of thousands of clones, approximately 10% seen once. Study-level results: All four CD4+ subsets from Type 1 diabetes patients carried moderately but significantly shorter TCRB CDR3s.

No antigen is known for these receptors. The specimen sequenced was naive CD4+ T cells from blood. Source of these receptors: a man aged 25-45 years with type 1 diabetes.

This clone was observed a handful of times. The rearrangement joins TRBV7-6 to TRBJ2-7; D possibly corresponds to TRBD2 (5 bases). CDR1 and CDR2 from the germline V gene are SGHVS and FNYEAQ. The CDR3 is 13 amino acids. The V end lost 5 bases, the J end lost 4 bases, and 12 bases lay between the germline ends. CDR3 coding DNA: TGTGCCAGCAGCGGCCCCGGAGGTTACGAGCAGTACTTC. Residues: CASSGPGGYEQYF.

The chain uses TRBV5-4 and TRBJ2-3; D gene ambiguous. The V gene's germline CDR1 is SGHNT and CDR2 YYREEE (reference sequence). The V end lost 4 bases, the J end lost 2 bases, and 5 bases lay between the germline ends. This CDR3 comprises 12 residues. For the CDR3, the DNA is TGTGCCAGCAGCGCCTACACAGATACGCAGTATTTT. As protein: CASSAYTDTQYF.

This chain joins TRBV18 and TRBJ1-6, with 7 bases that match TRBD1. Germline assignment: CDR1 KGHSH and CDR2 LQKENI. The CDR3 extends over 15 amino acids. Trimming took 3 bases from V and 5 from J; bases not matched to a gene: 4. The DNA for the CDR3 is TGTGCCAGCTCACCGTCTACAGGGGATAATTCACCCCTCCACTTT. Translation gives CASSPSTGDNSPLHF.

This clone was detected only a few times. The rearrangement uses TRBV25-1 and TRBJ2-4; 8 bases agree with TRBD2. From germline, CDR1 is MGHDK and CDR2 SYGVNS. The V gene end was trimmed by 8 bases and the J gene end by 8 bases; junction bases not matched to a gene: 8. The CDR3 has 13 residues. This chain's CDR3 is CASALTGGHIQYF. The CDR3 nucleotides are TGTGCCAGCGCTCTTACGGGGGGGCACATTCAGTACTTC.

This clone was recorded a few times. The chain carries TRBV30 and TRBJ1-1; D is unresolved. Germline CDR1 reads GTSNPN; CDR2 reads SVGIG (reference sequence). The CDR3 loop spans 14 amino acids. V lost 1 base to trimming and J lost 1 base, with 10 bases between them. The chain's CDR3 is CAWSDGRPNTEAFF. The CDR3 bases are TGTGCCTGGAGTGACGGCAGGCCGAACACTGAAGCTTTCTTT.

V is TRBV7-9 and J is TRBJ2-7, with D possibly being TRBD1 (6 bases). Trimming pared 4 bases from V and 6 bases from J, leaving 10 bases between. The germline CDR1 and CDR2 sequences are SEHNR and FQNEAQ (reference sequence). The CDR3 sequence is 12 residues long. CDR3: CASSSRGTEQYF. DNA for the CDR3: TGTGCCAGCAGCTCCAGGGGCACCGAGCAGTACTTC.

This clone was counted a few times. The V call is TRBV5-6, the J call TRBJ1-1, with D maybe TRBD1 (5 bases). Germline CDR1 SGHDT, CDR2 YYEEEE. V lost 0 bases to trimming and J lost 2 bases, with 11 bases between them. This CDR3 has 15 residues. This CDR3 is CASSLAPGENTEAFF. The DNA of the CDR3 is TGTGCCAGCAGCTTGGCCCCGGGGGAAAACACTGAAGCTTTCTTT.

The chain couples TRBV4-1 to TRBJ2-5; 9 bases line up with TRBD2. Germline V CDR1 and CDR2: MGHRA, YSYEKL. The CDR3 length is 14 residues. V trimming: 0 bases; J trimming: 9 bases; junction bases outside the gene matches: 5. CDR3 sequence reads: CASSQEASGVAQYF. In DNA form, the CDR3 reads TGCGCCAGCAGCCAAGAGGCTAGCGGGGTGGCCCAGTACTTC.

V and J are TRBV4-1 and TRBJ2-3; 9 bases match TRBD2. The CDR3 length is 20 residues. Germline values: CDR1 MGHRA, CDR2 YSYEKL. J lost 0 bases, V lost 0 bases, and 13 bases had no gene match. The DNA for the CDR3 is TGCGCCAGCAGCCAAGAGGCCCTAGCGGGGACCACCTTTAGCACAGATACGCAGTATTTT. Amino acids: CASSQEALAGTTFSTDTQYF.

V usage is TRBV7-2 and J usage is TRBJ2-3, with unresolved D. The CDR3 extends over 16 amino acids. CDR1 is SGHTA, CDR2 FQGNSA, per germline. V lost 5 bases, J lost 6 bases, and 21 bases lay in between. For the CDR3, the DNA is TGTGCCAGCAGCCCCTCCGCGACCACCGGAGCGGATACGCAGTATTTT. Protein: CASSPSATTGADTQYF.

In its sample, this clone was seen a few times. The J gene is TRBJ2-4, the V gene TRBV7-9, with 9 bases lining up with TRBD2. This CDR3 contains 18 residues. V lost 4 bases to trimming and J lost 0 bases; unmatched junction nucleotides: 10. Germline V gene sequence: CDR1 SEHNR, CDR2 FQNEAQ (reference sequence). The CDR3 DNA reads as TGTGCCAGCAGCTCCTTGCAGCGGGGGGACCTAGCCAAAAACATTCAGTACTTC. Encoded protein: CASSSLQRGDLAKNIQYF.